This T cell receptor beta chain was sequenced in a study of cytomegalovirus exposure and HLA in healthy donors. The primer mix had 60 Vbeta and 13 Jbeta primers. Only in-frame clones appear in the TCRdb table, and some are missing; sequencing was by immunoSEQ multiplex PCR. The table includes 100,000 to 150,000 clones, more than 70% detected once. Per germline, CDR1 LNHDA and CDR2 SQIVND (reference sequence). This CDR3 comprises 13 residues. Trimming removed 5 bases at V and 2 bases at J, with 6 bases between. Whole-study findings and limits: Certain indistinguishable V segments, among them TRBV6-2 and TRBV6-3, were excluded. An analysis that came later showed most CMV-associated TCR beta chains appearing HLA-restricted.

Healthy people donating bone marrow made up the donors. On this clone: Its specificity is unknown.

Input material: PBMCs. The sequence was obtained from a man in his forties or fifties in good health and CMV-seronegative. This chain uses TRBV19 with TRBJ2-2; D unresolved. The DNA of the CDR3 is TGTGCCAGTAGTCGGGTTAACACCGGGGAGCTGTTTTTT. It encodes CASSRVNTGELFF.